This TCR beta chain was obtained from a study of response to subunit inactivated influenza vaccine. TCRdb called the RT-PCR reads again in MiXCR, with one record for every CDR3 protein. The table records 550,000 to 800,000 distinct CDR3 sequences, about 15% of them present only once. V lost 2 bases, J lost 1 base, and 11 bases stayed unmatched. Germline V gene data show CDR1 as MNHEY and CDR2 as SVGEGT. CDR3 length: 18 residues. This clonotype was detected only a few times. Its antigen is unidentified. General study points: Few new T cells, the authors suggested, are recruited by each seasonal influenza vaccination.

The material sequenced was PBMCs from blood, taken 14 to 15 days before vaccination. The origin of this receptor is a man aged 50 to 59 who received an inactivated influenza vaccine. The chain carries TRBV6-2 or TRBV6-3 and TRBJ1-5; 7 bases fit TRBD1. In DNA form, the CDR3 reads TGTGCCAGCAGTTACGAAGGCAGGGGGACGGGGAGCAATCAGCCCCAGCATTTT. Translated, it gives CASSYEGRGTGSNQPQHF.